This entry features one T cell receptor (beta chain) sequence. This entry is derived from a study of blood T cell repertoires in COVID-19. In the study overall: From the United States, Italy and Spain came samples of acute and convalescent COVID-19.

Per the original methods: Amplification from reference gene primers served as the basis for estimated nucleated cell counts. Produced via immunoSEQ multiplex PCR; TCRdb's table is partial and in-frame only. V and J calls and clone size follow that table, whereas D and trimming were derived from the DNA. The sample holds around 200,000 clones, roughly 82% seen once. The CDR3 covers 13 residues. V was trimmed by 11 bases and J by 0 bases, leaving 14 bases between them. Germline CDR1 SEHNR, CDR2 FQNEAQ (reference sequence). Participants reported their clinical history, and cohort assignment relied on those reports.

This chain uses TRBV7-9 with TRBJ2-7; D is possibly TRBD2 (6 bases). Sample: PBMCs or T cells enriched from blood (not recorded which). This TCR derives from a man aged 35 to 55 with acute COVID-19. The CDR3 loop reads CAGQIAVSYEQYF. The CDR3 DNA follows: TGTGCCGGCCAGATAGCGGTCTCCTACGAGCAGTACTTC.